A selection of T cell receptor beta chains follows, all from one sample in a study of T cell repertoires in cytomegalovirus infection. TCRdb independently ran MiXCR on the reads; one entry per CDR3 protein. The repertoire includes hundreds of thousands of distinct CDR3 sequences, approximately 24% of them detected once, and 7% to 9% sits in the top ten. Material for sequencing was CD8+ T cells from PBMCs. The source is a human donor in good health (CMV status not recorded). Some clones in this sample may be carry-over from other donors' samples. The CDR3 runs from the conserved cysteine through the conserved F or W. A D gene is named only where the DNA matches it firmly. The size entry is marked missing in some rows and otherwise reads once, few, many or a size class.

d_call j_call clone_size v_call cdr3_nt cdr3_aa
TRBD1 TRBJ2-1 - TRBV2 TGTGCCAACCTACACCGGGACAGGGACCCCTACAATGAGCAGTTCTTC CANLHRDRDPYNEQFF
- TRBJ2-4 few TRBV5-3 TGTGCCAGCAGCTTGAGAGGGGGAGGCAGTAGCCTAGCCAAAAACATTCAGTACTTC CASSLRGGGSSLAKNIQYF
TRBD2 TRBJ2-1 few TRBV27 TGTGCCAGCAGTTTGTACTATAGCGGGGGCGGACAAGATGAGCAGTTCTTC CASSLYYSGGGQDEQFF
- TRBJ2-2 many TRBV28 TGTGCCAGCAGTCCTTTTAATGCGGTCACCGGGGAGCTGTTTTTT CASSPFNAVTGELFF
TRBD2 TRBJ2-1 few TRBV7-8 TGTGCCAGCAGCCCTTTCGGGGAGGGTGAGCAGTTCTTC CASSPFGEGEQFF
- TRBJ1-5 - TRBV6-2/TRBV6-3 TGTGCCAGCAGGCGGGGTAATTTGGATCAGCCCCAGCATTTT CASRRGNLDQPQHF
- TRBJ1-3 many TRBV12-3/TRBV12-4 TGTGCCAGCAGTTTAACTCTAGGAGGAAACACCATATATTTT CASSLTLGGNTIYF
- TRBJ2-2 - TRBV19 TGTGCCAGTACCCCGTCCCTAAATAGTGTCGGGGAGCTGTTTTTT CASTPSLNSVGELFF
- TRBJ1-2 few TRBV2 TGTGCCAGCAGTGAAGCGAATCCAGGGGACACATATAACTATGGCTACACCTTC CASSEANPGDTYNYGYTF
TRBD2 TRBJ2-3 - TRBV10-3 TGTGCCATCCGAACCCTTGGGGTAGCGGGAGAAGATACGCAGTATTTT CAIRTLGVAGEDTQYF
- TRBJ1-1 - TRBV20-1 TGCAGTGCCGCCAACGGACGGGCAAATACTGAAGCTTTCTTT CSAANGRANTEAFF
- TRBJ2-1 - TRBV6-5 TGTGCCAGCAGTTACAGGCCGTACAATGAGCAGTTCTTC CASSYRPYNEQFF
- TRBJ2-1 many TRBV7-2 TGTGCCAGCACCGACCCGCGAGGGGGATCCTACAATGAGCAGTTCTTC CASTDPRGGSYNEQFF
- TRBJ1-1 many TRBV7-2 TGTGCCAGCAGCTCGCGGGGAATTTACACTGAAGCTTTCTTT CASSSRGIYTEAFF
- TRBJ2-1 - TRBV12-3/TRBV12-4 TGTGCTAGCAGGCCCGGGACGGAGTACAATGAGCGGTTCTTC CASRPGTEYNERFF
- TRBJ2-2 many TRBV4-1 TGCGCCAGCAGCCAAGCTGAGGGAAACACCGGGGAGCTGTTTTTT CASSQAEGNTGELFF